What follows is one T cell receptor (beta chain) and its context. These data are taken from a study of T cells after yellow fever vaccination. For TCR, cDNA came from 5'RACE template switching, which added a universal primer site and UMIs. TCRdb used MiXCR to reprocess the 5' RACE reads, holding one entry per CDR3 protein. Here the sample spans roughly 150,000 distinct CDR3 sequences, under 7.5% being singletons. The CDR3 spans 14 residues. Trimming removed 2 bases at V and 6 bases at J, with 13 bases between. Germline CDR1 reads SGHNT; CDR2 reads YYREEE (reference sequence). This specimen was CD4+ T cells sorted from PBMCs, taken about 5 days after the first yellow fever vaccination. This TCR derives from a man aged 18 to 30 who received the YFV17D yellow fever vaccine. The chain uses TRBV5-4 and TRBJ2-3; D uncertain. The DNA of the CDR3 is TGTGCCAGCAGCTTAACCGAATGGTTGGATACGCAGTATTTT. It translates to CASSLTEWLDTQYF. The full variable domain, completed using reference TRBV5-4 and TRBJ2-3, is ETGVTQSPTHLIKTRGQQVTLRCSSQSGHNTVSWYQQALGQGPQFIFQYYREEENGRGNFPPRFSGLQFPNYSSELNVNALELDDSALYLCASSLTEWLDTQYFGPGTRLTVL.